These 5 T cell receptor beta chains originate from one sample sequenced in a study of T cells in Graves' hyperthyroidism and ophthalmopathy. Amplification targeted TCR beta CDR3 regions from RNA transcripts. HTBI primers drove first-round RT-PCR of the TCR CDR3. TCRdb re-derived calls from the multiplex PCR reads in MiXCR, one entry per CDR3 protein. The table lists under 300,000 distinct CDR3 sequences, approximately 15% of them singletons. The sample taken for sequencing was blood. All receptors derive from a woman in her forties with Graves' hyperthyroidism.

V gene TRBV29-1 combines with J gene TRBJ2-3; no clear D. The CDR3 is 15 residues long. Trimming stripped 3 bases from V and 0 bases from J, with 13 bases between. Germline V gives CDR1 SQVTM, CDR2 ANQGSEA. The CDR3 protein is CSVDGQPPSTDTQYF. CDR3 coding DNA: TGCAGCGTTGATGGCCAACCACCTAGCACAGATACGCAGTATTTT.

In this sample, this clonotype turned up many times. The rearrangement joins TRBV7-6 to TRBJ2-1; the D gene is possibly TRBD2 (5 bases). Germline V gene lookup returns CDR1 SGHVS and CDR2 FNYEAQ. V was pared by 5 bases and J by 5 bases, with 7 bases between. CDR3 length equals 12 residues. This CDR3 is CASSLTNNEQFF. The CDR3 DNA reads as TGTGCCAGCAGCCTGACTAACAATGAGCAGTTCTTC.

The chain uses TRBV2 and TRBJ2-5; the match to TRBD1 covers 7 bases. The CDR3 extends over 13 amino acids. The V gene's germline CDR1 is SNHLY and CDR2 FYNNEI. V lost 5 bases to trimming and J lost 5 bases; unmatched junction nucleotides: 5. CDR3 in DNA: TGTGCCAGCAGTATGACAGGGTGGGAGACCCAGTACTTC. This codes for CASSMTGWETQYF.

This clonotype has ten or more counts. The chain joins TRBV11-2 to TRBJ2-1; 12 nucleotides match TRBD2. CDR1 is SGHAT, CDR2 FQNNGV, per germline. This CDR3 contains 16 residues. V lost 3 bases to trimming and J lost 12 bases; unmatched junction nucleotides: 12. CDR3 amino acids: CASSLQGASGRASQFF. CDR3 nucleotides: TGTGCCAGCAGCTTGCAAGGAGCTAGCGGGAGGGCCTCGCAGTTCTTC.

This chain connects TRBV15 to TRBJ2-2, with D perhaps TRBD1 (6 bases). The V gene lost 5 bases and the J gene lost 6 bases, with 10 bases spanning the gap. The CDR3 spans 13 residues. Per the germline V gene, CDR1 is LNHNV and CDR2 is YYDKDF (reference sequence). The CDR3 bases are TGTGCCACCAGCTCCAGGGGTTCCGGGGAGCTGTTTTTT. This codes for CATSSRGSGELFF.